A single sample is the source of the 3 T cell receptor beta chains below, sequenced in a study of response to subunit inactivated influenza vaccine. TCRdb passed the RT-PCR reads through MiXCR, listing each CDR3 protein once. The sample yields under 850,000 distinct CDR3 sequences, approximately 18% seen once. Source: PBMCs from blood, taken 5 to 6 days after vaccination. All receptors derive from a man between 50 and 59 years old who received an inactivated influenza vaccine.

The chain links TRBV4-2 to TRBJ1-3; tentative D call: TRBD1 (5 bases). Germline V gene data show CDR1 as LGHNA and CDR2 as YNFKEQ. V was clipped by 4 bases and J by 4 bases, with 14 bases between them. This CDR3 has 15 residues. The CDR3 spells CASSRHRDPGNTIYF. CDR3 nucleotide sequence: TGTGCCAGCAGCCGACACCGGGACCCCGGAAACACCATATATTTT.

The chain uses TRBV3-1 and TRBJ2-5, with 14 bases matching TRBD2. Per germline, CDR1 LGHDT and CDR2 YNNKEL (reference sequence). V shed 6 bases, J shed 5 bases, and the junction held 5 bases outside the gene matches. There are 15 residues in the CDR3. CDR3 region: CASRPGTSGSETQYF. For the CDR3, the DNA is TGTGCCAGCAGACCCGGGACTAGCGGGAGCGAGACCCAGTACTTC.

This clonotype was counted between two and nine times. The rearrangement joins TRBV10-2 to TRBJ1-6, with 7 positions matching TRBD1. The CDR3 is 17 residues long. The V and J ends lost 2 bases and 7 bases, in that order; junction bases with no gene match: 11. Looked up from germline, CDR1 is WSHSY and CDR2 is SAAADI. CDR3 DNA sequence: TGCGCCAGCAGTGAGCAAGCCGGGACAGACGGAAATTCACCCCTCCACTTT. Residues: CASSEQAGTDGNSPLHF.